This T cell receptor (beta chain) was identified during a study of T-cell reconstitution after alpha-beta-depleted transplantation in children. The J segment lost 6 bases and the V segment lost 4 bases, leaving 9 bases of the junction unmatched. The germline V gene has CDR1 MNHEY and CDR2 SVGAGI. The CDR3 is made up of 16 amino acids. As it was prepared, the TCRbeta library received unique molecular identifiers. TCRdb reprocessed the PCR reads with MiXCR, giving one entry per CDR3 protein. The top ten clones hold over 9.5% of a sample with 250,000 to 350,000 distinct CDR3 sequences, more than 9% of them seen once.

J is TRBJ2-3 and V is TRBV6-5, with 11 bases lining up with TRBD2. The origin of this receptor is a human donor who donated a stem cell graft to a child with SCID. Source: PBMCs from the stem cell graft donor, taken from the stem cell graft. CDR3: CASSSIVAGGPDTQYF. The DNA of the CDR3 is TGTGCCAGCAGTTCCATCGTAGCGGGGGGGCCCGATACGCAGTATTTT.